This T cell receptor (beta chain) was documented in a study of blood T cells in healthy people across ages. Through a sample-barcoded 5' primer and a J-beta primer mix, a second PCR was run for about 6 to 11 cycles. A single record per CDR3 protein comes from TCRdb applying MiXCR to the 5' RACE reads. The sample shows over a million distinct CDR3 sequences, around 42% of them seen only once. Germline CDR1 and CDR2: SGHDN and FVKESK. The CDR3 is 16 residues long. Trimming pared 4 bases from V and 6 bases from J, leaving 19 bases between. Sequences were obtained from blood. The receptor's source is a woman aged 18-29 years in good health. V gene TRBV14 combines with J gene TRBJ2-1, with D possibly matching TRBD1 (6 bases). The CDR3 reads CASSRLPGAGSNEQFF. The CDR3 bases are TGTGCCAGCAGCCGCTTGCCAGGGGCAGGGAGCAATGAGCAGTTCTTC.